This TCR beta chain was sequenced for a study of cytomegalovirus exposure and HLA in healthy donors. In regard to this clone: Its target is unknown.

PCR amplification relied on 60 Vbeta primers (plus 13 Jbeta primers). As handled by the study authors: Some 9.9 million shared chains were among about 80 million unique TCR beta chains counted in a later analysis. Assay: immunoSEQ multiplex PCR; the TCRdb copy retains only in-frame clones and omits some. V, J and clone size were drawn from that table, and D and trimming were deduced from the DNA. The sample contains some 150,000 clones, approximately 87% of which appear only once. Whole-study findings and limits: As a later analysis revealed, most CMV-associated TCR beta chains appeared HLA-restricted. Available immune exposure information was restricted to CMV serostatus only. According to reports, the classifier identified cytomegalovirus status with high specificity and sensitivity.

The TCR comes from a man in his forties in good health and CMV-seronegative. Sequenced material: PBMCs.

CDR3 nucleotide sequence: TGTGCCAGCAGTCCTCCGGGGCTAGCGGGAGGTAATGAGCAGTTCTTC. This encodes CASSPPGLAGGNEQFF. V usage is TRBV25-1 and J usage is TRBJ2-1, with TRBD2 matching over 11 bases. V lost 5 bases and J lost 7; bases outside the gene matches: 10. This CDR3 region has 16 residues. Germline CDR1 MGHDK, CDR2 SYGVNS. Using reference TRBV25-1 and TRBJ2-1 for the parts outside the CDR3, the full variable domain is EADIYQTPRYLVIGTGKKITLECSQTMGHDKMYWYQQDPGMELHLIHYSYGVNSTEKGDLSSESTVSRIRTEHFPLTLESARPSHTSQYLCASSPPGLAGGNEQFFGPGTRLTVL.